The 6 T cell receptor beta chains given below trace back to one sample, sequenced in a study of shared clonotypes between healthy human individuals. Generated by immunoSEQ multiplex PCR, the TCRdb table keeps only in-frame clones and is missing some. The table has over 1.5 million clones, 95% to 99% seen once; the top ten hold approximately 0.45%. Sample: naive CD4+ T cells sorted from blood. Subset reported: CD45RA+ positively selected. These receptors originate from a man aged 30 to 39 in good health.

This chain connects TRBV6-5 to TRBJ2-7, with D uncertain. The CDR3 covers 15 residues. Germline loops: CDR1 MNHEY, CDR2 SVGAGI. Trimming cost V 0 bases and J 2 bases, with 11 bases left between them. CDR3 nucleotides: TGTGCCAGCAGTTACTCCGGCGAACAGCCCTACGAGCAGTACTTC. Translation: CASSYSGEQPYEQYF.

This sequence joins TRBV5-1 and TRBJ2-1, with TRBD2 identical over 13 bases. V was pared by 4 bases and J by 3 bases, with 13 bases of the junction left unmatched. The V gene's germline CDR1 is SGHRS and CDR2 YFSETQ. CDR3 length: 19 amino acids. CDR3 in DNA: TGCGCCAGCAGCCCCGGACTAGCGGGAGCCCGTTGGGGCTACAATGAGCAGTTCTTC. The encoded protein is CASSPGLAGARWGYNEQFF.

V is TRBV5-4 and J is TRBJ2-3; D gene unclear. V gave up 3 bases and J gave up 5 bases, with 10 bases separating them. The CDR3 has 13 residues. Germline CDR1 and CDR2: SGHNT and YYREEE (reference sequence). The CDR3 DNA sequence: TGTGCCAGCAGCTCCCGATCGGAAGATACGCAGTATTTT. Residues: CASSSRSEDTQYF.

The V gene is TRBV29-1, the J gene TRBJ1-3; TRBD1 might be the D (6 bases). V lost 2 bases to trimming and J lost 4 bases, with 12 bases between them. Germline V gene sequence: CDR1 SQVTM, CDR2 ANQGSEA. This CDR3 spans 14 amino acids. The DNA for the CDR3 is TGCAGCGTTGAACTGGGGGCGAGAGGAAACACCATATATTTT. As protein: CSVELGARGNTIYF.

The chain couples TRBV6-1 to TRBJ1-2; maybe TRBD1 (6 bases). CDR3 length: 13 residues. The germline CDR1 and CDR2 sequences are MNHNS and SASEGT. The V gene lost 1 base and the J gene lost 6 bases, with 9 bases spanning the gap. CDR3 in DNA: TGTGCCAGCAGTGAAGTAAACAGGGATGGCTACACCTTC. It specifies CASSEVNRDGYTF.

The chain links TRBV6-1 to TRBJ1-2, with D hard to call. The CDR3 totals 11 residues. V lost 8 bases and J lost 2, with 6 bases in between. Germline lookup yields CDR1 MNHNS and CDR2 SASEGT. For the CDR3, the DNA is TGTGCCAGCGGTGGAAACTATGGCTACACCTTC. This codes for CASGGNYGYTF.